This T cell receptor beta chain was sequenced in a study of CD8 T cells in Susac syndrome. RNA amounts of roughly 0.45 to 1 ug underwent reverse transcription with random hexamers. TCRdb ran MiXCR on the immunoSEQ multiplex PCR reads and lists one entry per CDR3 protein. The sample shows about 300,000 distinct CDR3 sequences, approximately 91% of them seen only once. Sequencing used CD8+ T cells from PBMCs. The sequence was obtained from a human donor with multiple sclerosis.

As DNA, the CDR3 is TGTGCCAGCAGCTTTGGTTTGGCTTTCGGGACAGGAGTTTCAGATACGCAGTATTTT. Amino acid sequence: CASSFGLAFGTGVSDTQYF. This chain joins TRBV7-8 and TRBJ2-3, with 8 bases aligning to TRBD1. Germline V CDR1 and CDR2: SGHVS, FQNEAQ. V was pared by 3 bases and J by 4 bases, with 18 bases of the junction left unmatched. This CDR3 has 19 amino acids.